This entry lists 24 T cell receptor beta chains sequenced from one sample in a study of T cells after yellow fever vaccination. TCRdb used MiXCR to reprocess the 5' RACE reads, holding one entry per CDR3 protein. The table lists tens of thousands of distinct CDR3 sequences, 5.5% of them singletons. Sample: PBMCs, either bulk or a sorted T-cell subset (CD4+, CD8+, memory, or dextramer-sorted; not recorded which), taken 15 days after the yellow fever booster vaccination. Source of these receptors: a man aged 25-40 years who received the YFV17D yellow fever vaccine.

The table lists this clonotype with many counts. The rearrangement uses TRBV25-1 and TRBJ2-7; tentative D call: TRBD1 (6 bases). Trimming cost V 4 bases and J 5 bases, with 12 bases left between them. This CDR3 has 13 residues. Germline CDR1 reads MGHDK; CDR2 reads SYGVNS. CDR3 bases: TGTGCCAGCAGTGTACGGCAGGGGAACGAGCAGTACTTC. Protein: CASSVRQGNEQYF.

This clonotype was counted many times. The V and J genes are TRBV29-1 and TRBJ2-1; 8 bases are shared with TRBD1. The CDR3 is 16 amino acids. The trim removed 3 bases at V and 0 bases at J, leaving 7 bases unmatched. Germline CDR1 is SQVTM and CDR2 is ANQGSEA. DNA for the CDR3: TGCAGCGTTGACACTCCACAGGGGGGCTCCTACAATGAGCAGTTCTTC. Translated: CSVDTPQGGSYNEQFF.

This clonotype was counted many times. CDR3: CASSITRGEQFF. CDR3 DNA: TGTGCCAGCAGCATTACCCGCGGGGAGCAGTTCTTC. The chain is built from TRBV5-6 and TRBJ2-1; tentatively, D is TRBD2 (5 bases). V lost 4 bases, J lost 10 bases, and 12 bases lay in between. Germline assignment: CDR1 SGHDT and CDR2 YYEEEE. The CDR3 contains 12 residues. Based on the CDR3 plus reference TRBV5-6 and TRBJ2-1, the full variable domain is DAGVTQSPTHLIKTRGQQVTLRCSPKSGHDTVSWYQQALGQGPQFIFQYYEEEERQRGNFPDRFSGHQFPNYSSELNVNALLLGDSALYLCASSITRGEQFFGPGTRLTVL.

This clonotype was picked up many times. The rearrangement uses TRBV6-2 or TRBV6-3 and TRBJ2-3, with D perhaps being TRBD1 or TRBD2 (5 bases each). V was trimmed by 2 bases and J by 7 bases, leaving 13 bases between them. Germline V lookup: CDR1 MNHEY, CDR2 SVGEGT. The CDR3 contains 14 residues. The CDR3 reads CASSYMGVENTQYF. The CDR3 DNA reads TGTGCCAGCAGTTACATGGGGGTGGAGAATACGCAGTATTTT.

This clonotype was observed many times. J is TRBJ2-2 and V is TRBV27; D gene uncertain. The CDR3 runs to 15 residues. The germline CDR1 and CDR2 sequences are MNHEY and SMNVEV (reference sequence). V lost 0 bases to trimming and J lost 4 bases, with 9 bases between them. CDR3 residues: CASSLSATGTGELFF. The CDR3 bases are TGTGCCAGCAGTTTATCGGCCACGGGCACCGGGGAGCTGTTTTTT.

Many counts were recorded for this clonotype. The chain employs TRBV7-9 and TRBJ2-1; maybe TRBD1 (6 bases). Per the germline V gene, CDR1 is SEHNR and CDR2 is FQNEAQ (reference sequence). This CDR3 spans 16 amino acids. V was cut by 5 bases and J by 3 bases, with 17 bases left in between. The CDR3 nucleotides are TGTGCCAGCAGCCGGGGTGATGGGGGCGGCTACAATGAGCAGTTCTTC. As protein: CASSRGDGGGYNEQFF.

As to this clonotype: Just one base apart from a much larger clone, this may be a read error. CDR3 in amino acids: CATSAIWGLARSYEQYF. CDR3 DNA sequence: TGTGCCACCAGCGCTATTTGGGGACTAGCGCGGTCCTACGAGCAGTACTTC. The chain recombines TRBV7-2 with TRBJ2-7, with 10 bases aligning to TRBD2. This CDR3 is built from 17 residues. The germline V gene has CDR1 SGHTA and CDR2 FQGNSA. Full variable domain (outside the CDR3, taken from reference TRBV7-2 and TRBJ2-7): GAGVSQSPSNKVTEKGKDVELRCDPISGHTALYWYRQSLGQGLEFLIYFQGNSAPDKSGLPSDRFSAERTGGSVSTLTIQRTQQEDSAVYLCATSAIWGLARSYEQYFGPGTRLTVT.

Ten or more counts support this clonotype. The rearrangement links TRBV19 to TRBJ1-1, with D possibly being TRBD1 (6 bases). The germline V gene has CDR1 LNHDA and CDR2 SQIVND (reference sequence). The V end lost 1 base, the J end lost 3 bases, and 15 bases lay between the germline ends. The CDR3 runs 16 residues. The CDR3 DNA reads TGTGCCAGTAGTATAGTCAGGGGAGCGGGGGACACTGAAGCTTTCTTT. It encodes CASSIVRGAGDTEAFF.

This clonotype came up many times. The chain links TRBV4-3 to TRBJ2-1, with 8 nucleotides matching TRBD2. J gave up 4 bases and V 2 bases, and 10 bases lay outside the gene matches. This CDR3 has 17 residues. From germline, CDR1 is LGHNA and CDR2 YSLEER. CDR3 in amino acids: CASSQQKISGAYNEQFF. DNA for the CDR3: TGCGCCAGCAGCCAACAAAAAATTAGCGGGGCTTACAATGAGCAGTTCTTC.

This clonotype was counted at least ten times. The rearrangement links TRBV7-2 to TRBJ2-3, with D possibly matching TRBD2 (6 bases). V lost 4 bases and J lost 9, with 14 bases in between. This CDR3 region has 13 residues. From germline, CDR1 is SGHTA and CDR2 FQGNSA. The DNA for the CDR3 is TGTGCCAGCAGCTCGGGGGTGGGGCGGACGCAGTATTTT. This codes for CASSSGVGRTQYF. The whole variable domain, filled in from reference TRBV7-2 and TRBJ2-3, reads GAGVSQSPSNKVTEKGKDVELRCDPISGHTALYWYRQSLGQGLEFLIYFQGNSAPDKSGLPSDRFSAERTGGSVSTLTIQRTQQEDSAVYLCASSSGVGRTQYFGPGTRLTVL.

This clonotype was recorded at least ten times. The rearrangement joins TRBV28 to TRBJ2-1; no definite D call. CDR3 length equals 13 residues. The V gene lost 6 bases and the J gene lost 8 bases, with 14 bases spanning the gap. Germline V CDR1 and CDR2: MDHEN, SYDVKM. CDR3 sequence reads: CASRRADWDEQFF. The CDR3, as DNA: TGTGCCAGCAGACGGGCCGATTGGGATGAGCAGTTCTTC.

This clonotype has at least ten counts. The chain joins TRBV5-1 to TRBJ2-2; D is perhaps TRBD2 (5 bases). The germline V gene has CDR1 SGHRS and CDR2 YFSETQ. The CDR3 runs to 15 residues. Trimming removed 0 bases at V and 3 bases at J, with 9 bases between. This CDR3 reads CASSLAEGDTGELFF. CDR3 DNA: TGCGCCAGCAGCTTGGCTGAGGGCGACACCGGGGAGCTGTTTTTT.

This clonotype was seen many times. The chain uses TRBV6-2 or TRBV6-3 and TRBJ1-1, with D perhaps TRBD1 (5 bases). The V and J ends lost 7 bases and 0 bases respectively, with 12 bases between them. Germline-derived CDR1 and CDR2 are MNHEY and SVGEGT. This CDR3 has 14 amino acids. The CDR3: CASKTDNMNTEAFF. CDR3 coding DNA: TGTGCCAGCAAGACAGACAACATGAACACTGAAGCTTTCTTT.

This clonotype has ten or more counts. This chain links TRBV20-1 with TRBJ2-3; D unresolved. The germline V gene encodes CDR1 DFQATT and CDR2 SNEGSKA (reference sequence). V lost 0 bases and J lost 4, with 14 bases in between. The CDR3 spans 15 residues. The CDR3 region has the DNA TGCAGTGCTAGAGATTTGATAAGCAGAGCAGATACGCAGTATTTT. Translated, it gives CSARDLISRADTQYF.

This clonotype appeared many times. The J gene is TRBJ1-6, the V gene TRBV25-1, with 7 bases that match TRBD1. The germline CDR1 and CDR2 sequences are MGHDK and SYGVNS. The junction had 22 bases not matched to a gene; V was cut back by 4 bases and J by 7 bases. The CDR3 totals 20 residues. This CDR3 is CASSGTGTAGQWVKNSPLHF. The DNA for the CDR3 is TGTGCCAGCAGTGGTACAGGGACAGCTGGCCAATGGGTGAAAAATTCACCCCTCCACTTT.

This clonotype was seen at least ten times. J is TRBJ2-3 and V is TRBV20-1; a weak D match, TRBD1 (7 bases). This CDR3 contains 11 residues. Germline V CDR1 and CDR2: DFQATT, SNEGSKA (reference sequence). Trimming stripped 5 bases from V and 8 bases from J, with 11 bases between. DNA for the CDR3: TGCAGTGCTTACAGGGGAGGTACGCAGTATTTT. Protein product: CSAYRGGTQYF.

This clonotype was counted at least ten times. The rearrangement links TRBV30 to TRBJ2-2; the D call may be TRBD1 or TRBD2 (5 bases each). Germline lookup yields CDR1 GTSNPN and CDR2 SVGIG (reference sequence). This CDR3 comprises 17 residues. V shed 1 base and J shed 5 bases, with 20 bases lying between them. CDR3 residues: CAWSGHGSGAITGELFF. DNA of the CDR3: TGTGCCTGGAGTGGCCATGGTTCCGGGGCCATTACCGGGGAGCTGTTTTTT.

This clonotype is medium-sized by share. The chain is built from TRBV12-3 or TRBV12-4 and TRBJ2-3; D remains unclear. Between the trimmed V and J ends, which lost 5 bases and 6 bases, there was a span of 9 bases. CDR3 size: 12 residues. The CDR3 DNA reads TGTGCCAGCAGTCCTATTAGGGATACGCAGTATTTT. Protein product: CASSPIRDTQYF.

This clonotype was counted many times. J is TRBJ2-3 and V is TRBV12-3 or TRBV12-4; possibly TRBD1 or TRBD2 for D (5 bases each). The CDR3 extends over 12 amino acids. The ends were cut back, 6 bases at V and 5 bases at J, with 9 bases in the middle. The CDR3, as DNA: TGTGCCAGCAGCCGGGACGTAGATACGCAGTATTTT. Amino acid sequence: CASSRDVDTQYF.

This clonotype was seen ten or more times. This chain uses TRBV5-1 with TRBJ2-5; D remains unclear. The CDR3 loop spans 11 amino acids. Germline V gene data show CDR1 as SGHRS and CDR2 as YFSETQ. V was trimmed by 1 base and J by 4 bases, leaving 2 bases between them. The chain's CDR3 is CASSLRETQYF. CDR3 bases: TGCGCCAGCAGCTTGCGAGAGACCCAGTACTTC.

The table lists this clonotype with many counts. The chain has TRBV6-2 or TRBV6-3 and TRBJ2-7; 7 bases align to TRBD2. This CDR3 is built from 14 residues. CDR1 is MNHEY, CDR2 SVGEGT, per germline. The J segment lost 9 bases and the V segment lost 4 bases, leaving 12 bases of the junction unmatched. The CDR3 loop is CASSFSGTAKGQYF. In DNA form, the CDR3 reads TGTGCCAGCAGTTTCAGCGGGACCGCAAAGGGGCAGTACTTC.

This clonotype was seen ten or more times. V gene TRBV28 combines with J gene TRBJ2-5; D might be TRBD1 (6 bases). The V gene's germline CDR1 is MDHEN and CDR2 SYDVKM. This CDR3 region has 12 residues. The ends were cut back, 7 bases at V and 5 bases at J, with 11 bases in the middle. CDR3 in DNA: TGTGCCAGCACCCAGGGGCTGGAGACCCAGTACTTC. It translates to CASTQGLETQYF.

This clonotype was observed many times. The CDR3 region is CSVIGQGRTEAFF. The CDR3 nucleotides read TGCAGCGTTATAGGACAGGGAAGGACTGAAGCTTTCTTT. The chain combines TRBV29-1 with TRBJ1-1; 8 bases match TRBD1. The V and J ends lost 5 bases and 5 bases, in that order; junction bases with no gene match: 7. The germline V gene has CDR1 SQVTM and CDR2 ANQGSEA. There are 13 residues in the CDR3.

This clonotype occurred many times. The chain combines TRBV3-1 with TRBJ1-3; D remains ambiguous. The germline V and J ends were trimmed by 4 bases and 0 bases, with 7 bases remaining between them. The germline V gene has CDR1 LGHDT and CDR2 YNNKEL (reference sequence). The CDR3 totals 14 residues. CDR3 region: CASSRRSSGNTIYF. The CDR3 DNA reads as TGTGCCAGCAGCCGACGGTCCTCTGGAAACACCATATATTTT.